The rows below give T cell receptor beta chains drawn from one sample of a study of T cell responses to AZD1222 COVID-19 vaccine. Data came from immunoSEQ multiplex PCR; TCRdb stores just in-frame clones and leaves some out. This table holds some 150,000 clones, 88% found once. Sequenced material: peripheral blood, taken on day 0 of AZD1222 vaccination. The receptors come from an adult in good health. Both conserved end residues are part of each CDR3. The D gene is left open where the match is weak. Rows may omit the clone size; those that give it use once, few, many or a size class.

CDR3 length: 16
V gene: TRBV18
clone size: once
D gene: NA
J gene: TRBJ2-7
CDR3 protein: CASSPTLGVTMDEQYF
CDR3 DNA: TGTGCCAGCTCACCAACCTTGGGGGTTACTATGGACGAGCAGTACTTC

CDR3 length: 11
V gene: TRBV9
clone size: NA
D gene: NA
J gene: TRBJ1-3
CDR3 protein: CASSPGNTIYF
CDR3 DNA: TGTGCCAGCAGCCCTGGGAACACCATATATTTT

CDR3 length: 16
V gene: TRBV21-1
clone size: NA
D gene: NA
J gene: TRBJ2-5
CDR3 protein: CASSKEGNGTQETQYF
CDR3 DNA: TGTGCCAGCAGCAAAGAAGGTAATGGGACCCAAGAGACCCAGTACTTC

CDR3 length: 14
V gene: TRBV5-1
clone size: NA
D gene: NA
J gene: TRBJ2-2
CDR3 protein: CASSLPSAGGELFF
CDR3 DNA: TGCGCCAGCAGCTTGCCTAGCGCGGGCGGGGAGCTGTTTTTT

CDR3 length: 15
V gene: TRBV5-4
clone size: NA
D gene: NA
J gene: TRBJ1-2
CDR3 protein: CASSGRRSLHYGYTF
CDR3 DNA: TGTGCCAGCAGCGGTAGACGGAGCCTCCACTATGGCTACACCTTC

CDR3 length: 18
V gene: TRBV5-4
clone size: NA
D gene: TRBD2
J gene: TRBJ2-7
CDR3 protein: CASSSPGSSGSTSYEQYF
CDR3 DNA: TGTGCCAGCAGCTCGCCGGGCTCTAGCGGGAGTACCTCCTACGAGCAGTACTTC

CDR3 length: 13
V gene: TRBV7-8
clone size: NA
D gene: NA
J gene: TRBJ2-7
CDR3 protein: CASSSTREGKQYF
CDR3 DNA: TGTGCCAGCAGCTCAACCCGCGAAGGGAAGCAGTACTTC

CDR3 length: 13
V gene: TRBV7-2
clone size: NA
D gene: NA
J gene: TRBJ1-3
CDR3 protein: CASSFGQGNTIYF
CDR3 DNA: TGTGCCAGCAGCTTCGGACAGGGAAACACCATATATTTT

CDR3 length: 18
V gene: TRBV6-2/TRBV6-3
clone size: NA
D gene: NA
J gene: TRBJ2-5
CDR3 protein: CASSYILSQGMYQETQYF
CDR3 DNA: TGTGCCAGCAGTTACATTCTTTCCCAGGGGATGTACCAAGAGACCCAGTACTTC

CDR3 length: 13
V gene: TRBV29-1
clone size: NA
D gene: TRBD1
J gene: TRBJ1-2
CDR3 protein: CSVPWRTGYGYTF
CDR3 DNA: TGCAGCGTGCCGTGGCGGACAGGCTATGGCTACACCTTC

CDR3 length: 18
V gene: TRBV18
clone size: NA
D gene: NA
J gene: TRBJ2-1
CDR3 protein: CASSSSGSAETSYNEQFF
CDR3 DNA: TGTGCCAGCTCATCCTCTGGGAGCGCGGAGACCTCCTACAATGAGCAGTTCTTC

CDR3 length: 12
V gene: TRBV11-3
clone size: NA
D gene: NA
J gene: TRBJ1-1
CDR3 protein: CASSLKGPEAFF
CDR3 DNA: TGTGCCAGCAGCTTAAAGGGTCCTGAAGCTTTCTTT

CDR3 length: 15
V gene: TRBV2
clone size: NA
D gene: NA
J gene: TRBJ1-2
CDR3 protein: CASSEGRANNYGYTF
CDR3 DNA: TGTGCCAGCAGTGAAGGAAGGGCGAATAACTATGGCTACACCTTC

CDR3 length: 15
V gene: TRBV9
clone size: NA
D gene: NA
J gene: TRBJ1-3
CDR3 protein: CASSVEGGSGNTIYF
CDR3 DNA: TGTGCCAGCAGCGTAGAAGGGGGTTCTGGAAACACCATATATTTT

CDR3 length: 15
V gene: TRBV30
clone size: NA
D gene: NA
J gene: TRBJ1-3
CDR3 protein: CAWSVSAGTGNTIYF
CDR3 DNA: TGTGCCTGGAGTGTATCGGCAGGGACTGGAAACACCATATATTTT

CDR3 length: 13
V gene: TRBV19
clone size: NA
D gene: NA
J gene: TRBJ1-2
CDR3 protein: CASKDGTDYGYTF
CDR3 DNA: TGTGCCAGTAAAGACGGGACCGACTATGGCTACACCTTC

CDR3 length: 11
V gene: TRBV25-1
clone size: NA
D gene: NA
J gene: TRBJ2-7
CDR3 protein: CASSDFYEQYF
CDR3 DNA: TGTGCCAGCTCGGACTTCTACGAGCAGTACTTC

CDR3 length: 12
V gene: TRBV12-3/TRBV12-4
clone size: NA
D gene: NA
J gene: TRBJ1-2
CDR3 protein: CASSFAGYGYTF
CDR3 DNA: TGTGCCAGCAGTTTCGCCGGATATGGCTACACCTTC

CDR3 length: 17
V gene: TRBV7-2
clone size: NA
D gene: NA
J gene: TRBJ1-3
CDR3 protein: CASSLVLSRVAGNTIYF
CDR3 DNA: TGTGCCAGCAGCTTAGTTTTATCTCGGGTCGCTGGAAACACCATATATTTT

CDR3 length: 15
V gene: TRBV2
clone size: few
D gene: TRBD1
J gene: TRBJ1-3
CDR3 protein: CASSSGQGSGNTIYF
CDR3 DNA: TGTGCCAGCAGTTCGGGACAGGGATCTGGAAACACCATATATTTT

CDR3 length: 15
V gene: TRBV19
clone size: NA
D gene: NA
J gene: TRBJ1-2
CDR3 protein: CASSLEGGRVNGYTF
CDR3 DNA: TGTGCCAGTAGCCTAGAGGGAGGTCGGGTTAATGGCTACACCTTC

CDR3 length: 9
V gene: TRBV21-1
clone size: NA
D gene: NA
J gene: TRBJ1-2
CDR3 protein: CASSNRDLF
CDR3 DNA: TGTGCCAGCAGCAACCGGGACCTCTTC

CDR3 length: 17
V gene: TRBV4-1
clone size: NA
D gene: TRBD2
J gene: TRBJ2-1
CDR3 protein: CASSPTGGSARFNEQFF
CDR3 DNA: TGCGCCAGCAGCCCCACGGGGGGAAGCGCCCGCTTCAATGAGCAGTTCTTC

CDR3 length: 14
V gene: TRBV9
clone size: NA
D gene: NA
J gene: TRBJ1-5
CDR3 protein: CASSVGQGYQPQHF
CDR3 DNA: TGTGCCAGCAGCGTAGGGCAGGGCTATCAGCCCCAGCATTTT

CDR3 length: 14
V gene: TRBV10-3
clone size: NA
D gene: NA
J gene: TRBJ2-1
CDR3 protein: CATWERGVDNEQFF
CDR3 DNA: TGTGCCACCTGGGAAAGGGGGGTCGACAATGAGCAGTTCTTC

CDR3 length: 16
V gene: TRBV3-1/TRBV3-2
clone size: NA
D gene: TRBD2
J gene: TRBJ2-2
CDR3 protein: CASSQGLAGVVGELFF
CDR3 DNA: TGTGCCAGCAGCCAAGGGCTAGCGGGAGTCGTCGGGGAGCTGTTTTTT

CDR3 length: 14
V gene: TRBV5-4
clone size: medium-sized
D gene: NA
J gene: TRBJ1-2
CDR3 protein: CASSSAMTYDGYTF
CDR3 DNA: TGTGCCAGCAGCTCCGCAATGACATATGATGGCTACACCTTC

CDR3 length: 16
V gene: TRBV6-2/TRBV6-3
clone size: NA
D gene: NA
J gene: TRBJ2-1
CDR3 protein: CASSYSAGSLVDEQFF
CDR3 DNA: TGTGCCAGCAGTTACTCTGCAGGGTCATTAGTGGATGAGCAGTTCTTC

CDR3 length: 11
V gene: TRBV30
clone size: NA
D gene: NA
J gene: TRBJ1-1
CDR3 protein: CASRENTEAFF
CDR3 DNA: TGTGCCTCGAGAGAGAACACTGAAGCTTTCTTT

CDR3 length: 12
V gene: TRBV6-5
clone size: NA
D gene: TRBD2
J gene: TRBJ2-7
CDR3 protein: CASSYASGRMYF
CDR3 DNA: TGTGCCAGCAGTTACGCTAGCGGGAGAATGTACTTC

CDR3 length: 16
V gene: TRBV5-4
clone size: NA
D gene: NA
J gene: TRBJ1-3
CDR3 protein: CASSGRTDYSGNTIYF
CDR3 DNA: TGTGCCAGCAGCGGCCGGACAGACTACTCTGGAAACACCATATATTTT

CDR3 length: 15
V gene: TRBV4-1
clone size: NA
D gene: TRBD2
J gene: TRBJ2-7
CDR3 protein: CASSPRREASYEQYF
CDR3 DNA: TGCGCCAGCAGCCCCCGGCGGGAGGCATCCTACGAGCAGTACTTC

CDR3 length: 15
V gene: TRBV28
clone size: NA
D gene: NA
J gene: TRBJ1-3
CDR3 protein: CASSALRSSGNTIYF
CDR3 DNA: TGTGCCAGCAGTGCACTAAGGAGCTCTGGAAACACCATATATTTT

CDR3 length: 17
V gene: TRBV5-1
clone size: NA
D gene: TRBD2
J gene: TRBJ2-4
CDR3 protein: CASSLAGAGGAKNIQYF
CDR3 DNA: TGCGCCAGCAGCTTGGCCGGGGCGGGGGGAGCCAAAAACATTCAGTACTTC

CDR3 length: 16
V gene: TRBV7-2
clone size: NA
D gene: TRBD2
J gene: TRBJ2-1
CDR3 protein: CASSLSGGSVLNEQFF
CDR3 DNA: TGTGCCAGCAGCTTAAGCGGCGGGAGCGTGCTCAATGAGCAGTTCTTC

CDR3 length: 14
V gene: TRBV2
clone size: NA
D gene: TRBD1
J gene: TRBJ2-7
CDR3 protein: CASSDIGQGSEQYF
CDR3 DNA: TGTGCCAGCAGTGATATTGGACAGGGGTCCGAGCAGTACTTC

CDR3 length: 9
V gene: TRBV20-1
clone size: NA
D gene: NA
J gene: TRBJ1-5
CDR3 protein: CSANQPQHF
CDR3 DNA: TGCAGTGCTAATCAGCCCCAGCATTTT

CDR3 length: 15
V gene: TRBV9
clone size: NA
D gene: NA
J gene: TRBJ1-3
CDR3 protein: CASSGKVDSGNTIYF
CDR3 DNA: TGTGCCAGCAGCGGTAAGGTAGACTCTGGAAACACCATATATTTT